The 21 T cell receptor beta chains given below trace back to one sample, sequenced in a study of regulatory T cells in long-lasting Graves disease. Time point noted: newly diagnosed GD, antithyroid drugs for less than 3 months. There was RNA extracted from PBMCs, and the TCR library was made from it. Through Arm-PCR of CDR3 regions and iRepertoire HTBI primers, TCR beta libraries were built. TCRdb re-called the multiplex PCR reads through MiXCR, storing one row per CDR3 protein. The table includes some 400,000 distinct CDR3 sequences, 15% detected once. The same sample was also used in a study of T cells in Graves' hyperthyroidism and ophthalmopathy.

This sample comprised peripheral blood mononuclear cells (PBMCs), obtained at new diagnosis, from a patient treated with antithyroid drugs. These receptors were taken from a woman aged 30 to 39 with Graves disease.

This clonotype has ten or more counts. The V and J genes are TRBV3-1 and TRBJ1-1; 7 nucleotides match TRBD1. The V gene's germline CDR1 is LGHDT and CDR2 YNNKEL (reference sequence). The CDR3 has 15 residues. Germline trimming cut 0 bases from V and 11 bases from J; bases unmatched to any gene: 12. The CDR3 region has the DNA TGTGCCAGCAGCCAAGATAACAGGGGCTCATTGACGGCTTTCTTT. This encodes CASSQDNRGSLTAFF.

Ten or more counts support this clonotype. The chain recombines TRBV7-9 with TRBJ1-1, with D possibly being TRBD1 (6 bases). V was trimmed by 4 bases and J by 10 bases, leaving 16 bases between them. Looked up from germline, CDR1 is SEHNR and CDR2 is FQNEAQ (reference sequence). This CDR3 has 13 amino acids. The CDR3: CASSSVDRGRAFF. CDR3 bases: TGTGCCAGCAGCTCGGTGGACAGAGGAAGAGCTTTCTTT.

This clonotype was recorded at least ten times. The chain carries TRBV6-1 and TRBJ2-1; TRBD2 aligns across 9 bases. V trimming: 7 bases; J trimming: 9 bases; junction bases outside the gene matches: 7. The CDR3 contains 13 residues. Germline assignment: CDR1 MNHNS and CDR2 SASEGT. The CDR3 DNA reads as TGTGCCAGCATGAGCAGCGGGAGGTTTGAGCAGTTCTTC. Translation gives CASMSSGRFEQFF.

This clonotype was counted a few times. The chain joins TRBV19 to TRBJ1-5; perhaps TRBD1 as D (5 bases). From germline, CDR1 is LNHDA and CDR2 SQIVND (reference sequence). The CDR3 is made up of 14 amino acids. The V and J ends lost 4 bases and 4 bases respectively, with 11 bases between them. For the CDR3, the DNA is TGTGCCAGTAGTAAGGGGACCGGGAATCAGCCCCAGCATTTT. This sequence encodes CASSKGTGNQPQHF.

The CDR3, as DNA: TGTGCCAGCAGTCTACTAGCGGGAGACACAGATACGCAGTATTTT. It codes for CASSLLAGDTDTQYF. The rearrangement uses TRBV6-2 or TRBV6-3 and TRBJ2-3; 11 nucleotides line up with TRBD2. This CDR3 spans 15 amino acids. Germline V gives CDR1 MNHEY, CDR2 SVGEGT. Unmatched junction bases numbered 3, after V lost 5 bases and J lost 2 bases.

There are many counts of this clonotype. This chain connects TRBV6-5 to TRBJ1-1; D is uncertain. Trimming shortened V by 0 bases and J by 0 bases, and 8 bases separated the two germline ends. Germline V gene lookup returns CDR1 MNHEY and CDR2 SVGAGI. The CDR3 extends over 15 amino acids. The CDR3 DNA reads as TGTGCCAGCAGTTACTCGAGTCGGGTGAACACTGAAGCTTTCTTT. Its translation: CASSYSSRVNTEAFF.

This clonotype was counted a few times. The chain uses TRBV24-1 and TRBJ1-1; 7 bases line up with TRBD1. After removal of 7 bases from V and 4 bases from J, the junction contained 14 bases not matched to a gene. This CDR3 is 16 amino acids long. Germline V gene data show CDR1 as KGHDR and CDR2 as SFDVKD. CDR3 region: CATSTGQQAGSTEAFF. CDR3 DNA: TGTGCCACCAGCACGGGACAGCAAGCTGGTAGCACTGAAGCTTTCTTT.

This clonotype was found a few times. The V and J genes are TRBV5-1 and TRBJ2-1; 10 nucleotides match TRBD2. The length of the CDR3 is 18 residues. The germline V gene has CDR1 SGHRS and CDR2 YFSETQ. The V segment lost 4 bases and the J segment 0 bases; nucleotides outside the gene matches: 10. The CDR3 bases are TGCGCCAGCAGCCCCGGGACTAGCGAGTTCAGCTCCTACAATGAGCAGTTCTTC. As protein: CASSPGTSEFSSYNEQFF.

V and J are TRBV29-1 and TRBJ1-1; D is perhaps TRBD1 (5 bases). CDR3 length equals 12 residues. The germline V and J ends were trimmed by 7 bases and 8 bases, with 17 bases remaining between them. Germline V gene data show CDR1 as SQVTM and CDR2 as ANQGSEA. The CDR3, as DNA: TGCAGCGGCCACACGGGGCTTGGCGAAGCTTTCTTT. Protein sequence: CSGHTGLGEAFF.

This clonotype came up many times. The rearrangement joins TRBV7-9 to TRBJ1-6, with TRBD1 matching 8 bases. The CDR3 is 15 residues long. Germline lookup yields CDR1 SEHNR and CDR2 FQNEAQ (reference sequence). J was trimmed by 7 bases and V by 1 base; bases with no gene match: 3. Here the CDR3 reads CASSLGAGGNSPLHF. In DNA form, the CDR3 reads TGTGCCAGCAGCTTAGGAGCAGGGGGCAATTCACCCCTCCACTTT. Based on the CDR3 plus reference TRBV7-9 and TRBJ1-6, the full variable domain is DTGVSQNPRHKITKRGQNVTFRCDPISEHNRLYWYRQTLGQGPEFLTYFQNEAQLEKSRLLSDRFSAERPKGSFSTLEIQRTEQGDSAMYLCASSLGAGGNSPLHFGNGTRLTVT.

This rearrangement joins TRBV3-1 to TRBJ2-7; the match to TRBD2 covers 9 bases. The germline gives CDR1 LGHDT, CDR2 YNNKEL (reference sequence). CDR3 length: 14 residues. The trim removed 3 bases at V and 6 bases at J, leaving 6 bases unmatched. CDR3 DNA sequence: TGTGCCAGCAGCCAGGGACTAGCCCAAGGCGAGCAGTACTTC. Its translation is CASSQGLAQGEQYF.

The chain carries TRBV5-1 and TRBJ2-7; 13 positions agree with TRBD2. After removal of 4 bases from V and 2 bases from J, the junction contained 3 bases not matched to a gene. CDR1 is SGHRS and CDR2 is YFSETQ in the germline V gene. The CDR3 totals 15 residues. As DNA, the CDR3 is TGCGCCAGCAGCGGGGGACTAGCGGGAACCTACGAGCAGTACTTC. Protein sequence: CASSGGLAGTYEQYF.

This clonotype was seen repeatedly, ten times or more. CDR3 DNA sequence: TGTGCCAGTGACATCCCCCACCGGGACACTGAAGCTTTCTTT. Translating gives CASDIPHRDTEAFF. The chain recombines TRBV19 with TRBJ1-1; the D is unclear. CDR1 is LNHDA, CDR2 SQIVND, per germline (reference sequence). This CDR3 has 14 amino acids. Trimming took off 8 bases at V and 3 bases at J, with 16 bases between the two ends.

Details on this clonotype: A far larger clone lies a single base away; this is likely a read error. The chain has TRBV12-3 or TRBV12-4 and TRBJ2-3; 9 bases agree with TRBD1. The J call may be incorrect, as the DNA end agrees better with TRBJ2-1. CDR3 length: 14 residues. CDR3 nucleotide sequence: TGTGCCAGCAGCCGAGGGACAGGGTGGAGCGAGCAGTTCTTC. It encodes CASSRGTGWSEQFF.

Details on this clonotype: One junction end does not reproduce the germline sequence, and a read error may be involved. The chain has TRBV19 and TRBJ2-7, with D perhaps given as TRBD1 or TRBD2 (5 bases each). The CDR3 has 15 amino acids. Looked up from germline, CDR1 is LNHDA and CDR2 is SQIVND (reference sequence). The CDR3 DNA sequence: TGTGCCAGTAGTGTAGATCTGGGGGTAGCCTACGAGCAGTACTTC. It yields the protein CASSVDLGVAYEQYF.

This clonotype has at least ten counts. The gene calls are TRBV4-2 and TRBJ2-7; 8 bases are shared with TRBD2. Trimming removed 1 base from V and 4 bases from J; junction bases left unmatched: 6. The CDR3 runs to 15 residues. Germline-derived CDR1 and CDR2 are LGHNA and YNFKEQ. Written as DNA, the CDR3 is TGTGCCAGCAGCCAAGCAGCGGGAGTAACGTACGAGCAGTACTTC. Translated: CASSQAAGVTYEQYF.

Remarks on this clonotype: This probably arose from a read error, given a far larger clone one base away. CDR3 protein: CASNFGQNYGYTF. CDR3 bases: TGTGCCAGCAATTTTGGACAGAACTATGGCTACACCTTC. The J gene is TRBJ1-2, the V gene TRBV12-3 or TRBV12-4, with a possible D match to TRBD1 (6 bases). This CDR3 has 13 amino acids. The V end was cut by 7 bases, the J end by 2 bases, with 11 bases between.

This clonotype appeared many times. DNA for the CDR3: TGCAGTGCTAGAGATCGCCTGGGACTAGCGGGAGTGGATGAGCAGTTCTTC. Translation gives CSARDRLGLAGVDEQFF. V and J are TRBV20-1 and TRBJ2-1, with 14 bases aligning to TRBD2. The CDR3 contains 17 residues. Germline lookup yields CDR1 DFQATT and CDR2 SNEGSKA (reference sequence). V lost 0 bases, J lost 8 bases, and 9 bases stayed unmatched.

This clonotype was counted ten times or more. The rearrangement joins TRBV6-5 to TRBJ2-1; D is possibly TRBD2 (5 bases). The germline CDR1 and CDR2 sequences are MNHEY and SVGAGI. The CDR3 is 16 residues long. Trimming pared 2 bases from V and 1 base from J, leaving 12 bases between. The DNA for the CDR3 is TGTGCCAGCAGTTACGCTAGCAACCCTTCCTACAATGAGCAGTTCTTC. This codes for CASSYASNPSYNEQFF.

There are many counts of this clonotype. The chain couples TRBV7-2 to TRBJ2-7; 7 positions agree with TRBD2. V lost 4 bases and J lost 2; bases outside the gene matches: 8. The CDR3 is made up of 15 amino acids. Germline V CDR1 and CDR2: SGHTA, FQGNSA. For the CDR3, the DNA is TGTGCCAGCAGCTCAGACCTAGCGGCCCCCTACGAGCAGTACTTC. Amino acids: CASSSDLAAPYEQYF.

In this sample, this clonotype turned up a few times. CDR3 DNA: TGTGCCAGCAGCGACAGGTCTGGGGCCAACGTCCTGACTTTC. This codes for CASSDRSGANVLTF. The gene calls are TRBV27 and TRBJ2-6, with a weak D call TRBD1 (6 bases). The CDR3 totals 14 residues. Looked up from germline, CDR1 is MNHEY and CDR2 is SMNVEV (reference sequence). Trimming took off 6 bases at V and 1 base at J, with 7 bases between the two ends. Based on the CDR3 plus reference TRBV27 and TRBJ2-6, the full variable domain is EAQVTQNPRYLITVTGKKLTVTCSQNMNHEYMSWYRQDPGLGLRQIYYSMNVEVTDKGDVPEGYKVSRKEKRNFPLILESPSPNQTSLYFCASSDRSGANVLTFGAGSRLTVL.